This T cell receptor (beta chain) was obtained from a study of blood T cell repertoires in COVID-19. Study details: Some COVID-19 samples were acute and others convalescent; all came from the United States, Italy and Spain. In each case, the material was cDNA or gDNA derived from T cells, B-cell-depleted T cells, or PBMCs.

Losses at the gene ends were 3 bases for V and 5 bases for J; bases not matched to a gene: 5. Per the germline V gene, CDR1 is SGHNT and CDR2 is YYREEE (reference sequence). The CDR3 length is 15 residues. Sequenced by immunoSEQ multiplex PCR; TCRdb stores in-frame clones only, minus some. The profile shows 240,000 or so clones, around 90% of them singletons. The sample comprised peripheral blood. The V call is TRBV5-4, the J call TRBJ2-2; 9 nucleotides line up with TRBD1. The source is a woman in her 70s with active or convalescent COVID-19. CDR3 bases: TGTGCCAGCAGCTCGGCGGGACAGGGAACCGGGGAGCTGTTTTTT. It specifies CASSSAGQGTGELFF.